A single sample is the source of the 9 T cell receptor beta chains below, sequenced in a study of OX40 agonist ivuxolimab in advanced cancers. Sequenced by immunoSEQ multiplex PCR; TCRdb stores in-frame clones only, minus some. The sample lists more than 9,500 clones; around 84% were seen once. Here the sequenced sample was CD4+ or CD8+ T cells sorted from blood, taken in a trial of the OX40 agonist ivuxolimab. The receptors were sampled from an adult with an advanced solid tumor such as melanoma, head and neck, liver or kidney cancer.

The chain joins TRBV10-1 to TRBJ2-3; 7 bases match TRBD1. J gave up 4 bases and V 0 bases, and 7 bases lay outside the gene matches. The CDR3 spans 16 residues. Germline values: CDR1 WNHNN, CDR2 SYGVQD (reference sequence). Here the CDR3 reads CASSESTGASADTQYF. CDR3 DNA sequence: TGCGCCAGCAGTGAGTCCACAGGGGCGTCTGCAGATACGCAGTATTTT.

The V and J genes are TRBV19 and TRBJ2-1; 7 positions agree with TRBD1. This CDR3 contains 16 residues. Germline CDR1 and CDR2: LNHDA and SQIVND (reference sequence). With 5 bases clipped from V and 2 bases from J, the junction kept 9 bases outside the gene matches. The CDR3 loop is CASSAFRDRAYNEQFF. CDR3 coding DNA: TGTGCCAGTAGTGCTTTCCGGGACAGAGCCTACAATGAGCAGTTCTTC.

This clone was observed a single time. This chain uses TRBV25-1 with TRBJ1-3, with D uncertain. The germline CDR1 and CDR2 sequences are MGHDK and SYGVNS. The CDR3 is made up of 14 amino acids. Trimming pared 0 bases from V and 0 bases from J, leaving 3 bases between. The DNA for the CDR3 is TGTGCCAGCAGTGAATACAGCTCTGGAAACACCATATATTTT. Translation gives CASSEYSSGNTIYF.

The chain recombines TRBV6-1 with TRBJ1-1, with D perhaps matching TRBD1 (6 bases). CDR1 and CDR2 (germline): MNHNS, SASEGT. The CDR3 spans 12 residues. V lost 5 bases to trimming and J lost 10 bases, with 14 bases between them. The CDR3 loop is CASSPGQVGAFF. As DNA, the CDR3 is TGTGCCAGCAGTCCGGGACAAGTCGGAGCTTTCTTT.

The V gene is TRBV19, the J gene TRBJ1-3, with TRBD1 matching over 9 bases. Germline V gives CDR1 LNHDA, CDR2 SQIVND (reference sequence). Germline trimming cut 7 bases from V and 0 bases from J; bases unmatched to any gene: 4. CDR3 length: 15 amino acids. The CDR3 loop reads CASTRTGASGNTIYF. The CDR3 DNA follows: TGTGCCAGTACTCGGACAGGGGCCTCTGGAAACACCATATATTTT.

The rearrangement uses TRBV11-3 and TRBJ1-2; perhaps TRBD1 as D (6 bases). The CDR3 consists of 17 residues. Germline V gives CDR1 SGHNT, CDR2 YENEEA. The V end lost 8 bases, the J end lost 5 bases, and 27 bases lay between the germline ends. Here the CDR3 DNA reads TGTGCCAGCGGCCCCCTGACCGACAGGCCGTCACTATATGGCTACACCTTC. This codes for CASGPLTDRPSLYGYTF.

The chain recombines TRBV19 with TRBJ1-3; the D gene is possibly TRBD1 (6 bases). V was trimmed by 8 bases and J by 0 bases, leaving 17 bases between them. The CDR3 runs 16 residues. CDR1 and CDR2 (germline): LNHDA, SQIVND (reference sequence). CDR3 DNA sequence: TGTGCCAGTGGAACAGACAGGACCTTCTCTGGAAACACCATATATTTT. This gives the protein CASGTDRTFSGNTIYF. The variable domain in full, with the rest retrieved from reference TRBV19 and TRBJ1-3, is DGGITQSPKYLFRKEGQNVTLSCEQNLNHDAMYWYRQDPGQGLRLIYYSQIVNDFQKGDIAEGYSVSREKKESFPLTVTSAQKNPTAFYLCASGTDRTFSGNTIYFGEGSWLTVV.

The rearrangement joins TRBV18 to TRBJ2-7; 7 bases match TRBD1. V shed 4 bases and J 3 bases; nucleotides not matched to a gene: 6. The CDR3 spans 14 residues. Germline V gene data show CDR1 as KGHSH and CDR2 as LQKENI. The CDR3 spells CASSLRDSYYEQYF. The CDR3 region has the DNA TGTGCCAGCTCACTCCGGGACAGTTACTACGAGCAGTACTTC.

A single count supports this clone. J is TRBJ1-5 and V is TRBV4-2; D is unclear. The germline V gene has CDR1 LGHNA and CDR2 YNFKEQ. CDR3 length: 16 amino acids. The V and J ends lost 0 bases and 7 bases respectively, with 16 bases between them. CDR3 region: CASSQEGAAAGQPQHF. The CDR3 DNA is TGTGCCAGCAGCCAAGAGGGAGCCGCTGCAGGCCAGCCCCAGCATTTT.